The 20 T cell receptor beta chains below all came from one sample that was sequenced in a study of spatial heterogeneity in lung cancer. TCRdb recomputed calls from the 5' RACE reads with MiXCR, one row per CDR3 protein. The sample shows more than 75,000 distinct CDR3 sequences, over 10% of them seen only once. Sample time point: sample taken at primary tumor resection. In each case, whole RNA from tumor, nontumor lung or frozen PBMC was sequenced unsorted. The sample in question was PBMCs, obtained at surgery. These receptors were obtained from a male donor with early-stage non-small cell lung cancer.

This chain links TRBV4-1 with TRBJ2-4; D is uncertain. Germline CDR1 is MGHRA and CDR2 is YSYEKL. Trimming cost V 0 bases and J 1 base, with 4 bases left between them. The CDR3 extends over 14 amino acids. The CDR3 DNA reads TGCGCCAGCAGCCAAGAGTCTGCCAAAAACATTCAGTACTTC. As protein: CASSQESAKNIQYF.

The V call is TRBV7-2, the J call TRBJ2-7, with 11 bases aligning to TRBD2. Germline lookup yields CDR1 SGHTA and CDR2 FQGNSA. The CDR3 spans 14 residues. Trimming removed 5 bases from V and 2 bases from J; junction bases left unmatched: 2. The CDR3 sequence: CASSRTSGPYEQYF. The CDR3, as DNA: TGTGCCAGCAGCCGGACTAGCGGGCCCTACGAGCAGTACTTC. The complete variable domain, with remaining parts taken from reference TRBV7-2 and TRBJ2-7, reads GAGVSQSPSNKVTEKGKDVELRCDPISGHTALYWYRQSLGQGLEFLIYFQGNSAPDKSGLPSDRFSAERTGGSVSTLTIQRTQQEDSAVYLCASSRTSGPYEQYFGPGTRLTVT.

The genes are TRBV11-2 and TRBJ2-1; D may match TRBD1 or TRBD2 (5 bases each). CDR1 is SGHAT, CDR2 FQNNGV, per germline. Trimming took off 1 base at V and 10 bases at J, with 14 bases between the two ends. CDR3 length: 14 amino acids. The CDR3 sequence is CASSLGSGRYEQFF. CDR3 nucleotides: TGTGCCAGCAGCTTAGGGTCGGGACGGTACGAGCAGTTCTTC.

This clonotype was counted between two and nine times. This chain links TRBV29-1 with TRBJ2-7, with 13 nucleotides matching TRBD2. The V gene end was trimmed by 0 bases and the J gene end by 3 bases; junction bases not matched to a gene: 5. The germline V gene encodes CDR1 SQVTM and CDR2 ANQGSEA. This CDR3 region has 16 residues. The CDR3 DNA follows: TGCAGCGTTGAAGAGGAGGGGACTAGCGGGATCTACGAGCAGTACTTC. The encoded protein is CSVEEEGTSGIYEQYF.

This chain connects TRBV2 to TRBJ2-1; TRBD2 might be the D (5 bases). The CDR3 has 13 amino acids. V gave up 4 bases and J gave up 3 bases, with 7 bases separating them. The germline V gene encodes CDR1 SNHLY and CDR2 FYNNEI. Here the CDR3 reads CASSATNYNEQFF. Written as DNA, the CDR3 is TGTGCCAGCAGTGCGACTAACTACAATGAGCAGTTCTTC.

This clonotype appeared a single time. The CDR3 loop reads CAISAGTSGEQYF. CDR3 sequence (DNA): TGTGCCATCAGTGCAGGGACTAGCGGCGAGCAGTACTTC. This chain uses TRBV10-3 with TRBJ2-7, with 11 positions matching TRBD2. This CDR3 is built from 13 residues. The junction had 2 bases not matched to a gene; V was cut back by 4 bases and J by 6 bases. Per the germline V gene, CDR1 is ENHRY and CDR2 is SYGVKD.

This clonotype came up a few times. The rearrangement links TRBV5-1 to TRBJ2-7; 7 bases fit TRBD2. V lost 9 bases and J lost 5; bases outside the gene matches: 11. This CDR3 is 13 amino acids long. Germline CDR1 and CDR2: SGHRS and YFSETQ. CDR3 protein: CATPGLGGDEQYF. The DNA for the CDR3 is TGCGCCACTCCCGGACTAGGAGGGGACGAGCAGTACTTC.

This clonotype has ten or more counts. The CDR3 loop reads CASGNDLEQYF. The CDR3 DNA sequence: TGCGCCAGCGGAAATGACCTCGAGCAGTACTTC. The chain combines TRBV5-1 with TRBJ2-7; D is ambiguous. The CDR3 sequence is 11 residues long. Germline lookup yields CDR1 SGHRS and CDR2 YFSETQ. V was pared by 7 bases and J by 6 bases, with 11 bases between.

V and J are TRBV12-3 or TRBV12-4 and TRBJ2-1; unclear D gene. V was cut by 6 bases and J by 5 bases, with 11 bases left in between. The CDR3 consists of 13 residues. CDR3: CASRKRDNNEQFF. CDR3 DNA: TGTGCCAGCAGAAAACGTGATAACAATGAGCAGTTCTTC.

The chain employs TRBV18 and TRBJ2-7; the match to TRBD1 covers 9 bases. The germline CDR1 and CDR2 sequences are KGHSH and LQKENI. The CDR3 is 14 amino acids. V was clipped by 0 bases and J by 5 bases; unmatched bases: 2. The CDR3 sequence is CASSPPRDRDEQYF. CDR3 DNA sequence: TGTGCCAGCTCACCACCAAGGGACAGGGACGAGCAGTACTTC. The full variable domain, its missing parts supplied by reference TRBV18 and TRBJ2-7, is NAGVMQNPRHLVRRRGQEARLRCSPMKGHSHVYWYRQLPEEGLKFMVYLQKENIIDESGMPKERFSAEFPKEGPSILRIQQVVRGDSAAYFCASSPPRDRDEQYFGPGTRLTVT.

This clonotype was seen a few times. This chain connects TRBV3-1 to TRBJ2-5; 9 positions agree with TRBD1. The CDR3 sequence is 16 residues long. Germline V CDR1 and CDR2: LGHDT, YNNKEL (reference sequence). Germline trimming cut 1 base from V and 3 bases from J; bases unmatched to any gene: 6. CDR3 sequence (DNA): TGTGCCAGCAGCCAAGTCGTCAGGACAGGGGAAGAGACCCAGTACTTC. Its protein is CASSQVVRTGEETQYF.

The chain joins TRBV7-9 to TRBJ2-7; D ambiguous. CDR3 size: 15 residues. V dropped 1 base and J dropped 3 bases, with 13 bases sitting between them. Germline CDR1 is SEHNR and CDR2 is FQNEAQ (reference sequence). The CDR3 reads CASSLDAMLFYEQYF. Written as DNA, the CDR3 is TGTGCCAGCAGCTTAGATGCGATGCTCTTCTACGAGCAGTACTTC.

The table lists this clonotype with a few counts. The chain uses TRBV7-6 and TRBJ2-5; 9 positions agree with TRBD2. Germline CDR1 is SGHVS and CDR2 is FNYEAQ. After removal of 4 bases from V and 4 bases from J, the junction contained 7 bases not matched to a gene. CDR3 length: 15 residues. CDR3 in amino acids: CASSSTSGMGETQYF. CDR3 in DNA: TGTGCCAGCAGCTCGACTAGCGGTATGGGAGAGACCCAGTACTTC.

At least ten counts were recorded for this clonotype. This chain connects TRBV27 to TRBJ2-7; 7 bases line up with TRBD1. This CDR3 is 15 amino acids long. CDR1 is MNHEY, CDR2 SMNVEV, per germline (reference sequence). V shed 7 bases, J shed 5 bases, and the junction held 14 bases outside the gene matches. The CDR3 bases are TGTGCCAGCAAGACAGGGACCGGGCCCCAGCACGAGCAGTACTTC. This encodes CASKTGTGPQHEQYF.

The chain uses TRBV2 and TRBJ2-3, with D possibly matching TRBD1 (6 bases). The CDR3 has 15 amino acids. The ends were cut back, 2 bases at V and 4 bases at J, with 13 bases in the middle. Germline V gene lookup returns CDR1 SNHLY and CDR2 FYNNEI. CDR3 sequence: CASSETGRESDTQYF. In DNA form, the CDR3 reads TGTGCCAGCAGTGAAACAGGGAGAGAATCAGATACGCAGTATTTT.

This clonotype was counted between two and nine times. The chain links TRBV7-6 to TRBJ2-7; D may correspond to TRBD1 or TRBD2 (6 bases each). V lost 4 bases and J 6 bases, leaving 13 bases between the germline ends. From germline, CDR1 is SGHVS and CDR2 FNYEAQ. There are 13 residues in the CDR3. The CDR3 loop is CASSSTGAGEQYF. The CDR3 region has the DNA TGTGCCAGCAGCTCCACGGGGGCCGGCGAGCAGTACTTC.

This chain joins TRBV29-1 and TRBJ1-5, with a weak D call TRBD1 (5 bases). Germline V gives CDR1 SQVTM, CDR2 ANQGSEA. The CDR3 length is 14 residues. V dropped 6 bases and J dropped 6 bases, with 18 bases sitting between them. CDR3 in amino acids: CSVVEGPAGQPQHF. The CDR3 region has the DNA TGCAGCGTCGTAGAGGGGCCTGCGGGTCAGCCCCAGCATTTT.

This clonotype was counted a few times. This chain connects TRBV30 to TRBJ1-1; unclear D gene. The CDR3 runs to 12 residues. CDR1 and CDR2 from the germline V gene are GTSNPN and SVGIG (reference sequence). Trimming removed 2 bases at V and 8 bases at J, with 12 bases between. The CDR3 reads CAWSFSLAEAFF. The CDR3 DNA follows: TGTGCCTGGAGTTTTTCCCTGGCGGAAGCTTTCTTT.

The gene calls are TRBV24-1 and TRBJ2-3; TRBD1 matches 8 bases. CDR1 KGHDR and CDR2 SFDVKD come from the germline V gene. V gave up 0 bases and J gave up 2 bases; unmatched junction bases: 6. The length of the CDR3 is 17 residues. The CDR3 coding sequence is TGTGCCACCAGTGATTTGCCCCGGACAGGGCACACAGATACGCAGTATTTT. Translated: CATSDLPRTGHTDTQYF.

This clonotype was counted between two and nine times. The chain carries TRBV19 and TRBJ2-1; D is perhaps TRBD1 (5 bases). The CDR3 runs to 13 residues. In germline, CDR1 is LNHDA, CDR2 SQIVND (reference sequence). V was shortened by 10 bases and J by 6 bases, with 16 bases between the two germline ends. As DNA, the CDR3 is TGTGCCATCTCGCCAGGGCTCTTCAATGAGCAGTTCTTC. Protein sequence: CAISPGLFNEQFF.